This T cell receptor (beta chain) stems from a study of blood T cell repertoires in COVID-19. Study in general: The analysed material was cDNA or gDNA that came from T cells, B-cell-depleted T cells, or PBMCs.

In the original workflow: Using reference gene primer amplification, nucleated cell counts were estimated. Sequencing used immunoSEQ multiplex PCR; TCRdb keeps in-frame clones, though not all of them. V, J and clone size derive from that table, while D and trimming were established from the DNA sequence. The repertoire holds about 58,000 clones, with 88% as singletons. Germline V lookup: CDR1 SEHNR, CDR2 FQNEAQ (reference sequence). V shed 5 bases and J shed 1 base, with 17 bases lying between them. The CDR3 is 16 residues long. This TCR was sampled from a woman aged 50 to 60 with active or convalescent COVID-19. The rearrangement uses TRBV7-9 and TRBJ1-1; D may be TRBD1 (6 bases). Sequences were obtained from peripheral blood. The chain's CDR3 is CASSPHARGRNTEAFF. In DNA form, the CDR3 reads TGTGCCAGCAGCCCCCATGCCAGGGGAAGGAACACTGAAGCTTTCTTT.